A single sample is the source of the 19 T cell receptor beta chains below, sequenced in a study of post-analysis software for immune sequencing data. Every TCR beta cDNA library bore unique molecular identifiers. TCRdb re-called the PCR reads with MiXCR, one entry per CDR3 protein. In the table there are some 240,000 distinct CDR3 sequences, 35% to 45% of which are singletons. The study, taken as a whole, reports: Relative to controls, patients had 4 or 5 TRBV segments at higher frequency, with TRBV5-6, TRBV5-1 and TRBV20-1 among these.

For these TCRs, the target antigens are not known. Sequencing was done on a sample of blood. Receptors originate from a girl aged 5-17 years with multiple sclerosis.

The rearrangement joins TRBV15 to TRBJ2-2; the D gene is possibly TRBD1 (6 bases). The ends were cut back, 3 bases at V and 1 base at J, with 6 bases in the middle. Looked up from germline, CDR1 is LNHNV and CDR2 is YYDKDF (reference sequence). This CDR3 spans 14 amino acids. The CDR3 nucleotides are TGTGCCACCAGCAGGGACAGGAACACCGGGGAGCTGTTTTTT. Its translation: CATSRDRNTGELFF.

Turning to this clonotype: A single base separates this from a much larger clone, so it may be a read error. The V call is TRBV20-1, the J call TRBJ2-1, with 8 bases identical to TRBD2. The CDR3 length is 18 residues. Germline CDR1 and CDR2: DFQATT and SNEGSKA (reference sequence). With V trimmed by 3 bases and J by 0 bases, 13 bases remained unmatched. The CDR3 DNA follows: TGCAGTGCTAGTTTACCAGCGGGAGTCGCTAGCTCCTACAATGAGCAGTTCTTC. It is translated as CSASLPAGVASSYNEQFF.

A few counts support this clonotype. This rearrangement joins TRBV7-6 to TRBJ2-1, with 9 bases identical to TRBD2. The CDR3 contains 16 residues. Unmatched junction bases numbered 11, after V lost 2 bases and J lost 9 bases. Germline V gives CDR1 SGHVS, CDR2 FNYEAQ. The CDR3 spells CASSLIAGDTGSEQFF. CDR3 sequence (DNA): TGTGCCAGCAGCTTAATAGCGGGGGACACGGGGTCTGAGCAGTTCTTC.

To note about this clonotype: With a much larger clone just one base away, this may be a read error. This chain uses TRBV7-3 with TRBJ2-5; 8 nucleotides match TRBD1. The V gene end was trimmed by 1 base and the J gene end by 11 bases; junction bases not matched to a gene: 9. The length of the CDR3 is 14 residues. Germline V lookup: CDR1 SGHTA, CDR2 FQGTGA. CDR3 sequence reads: CASSLKTGANEQYF. Written as DNA, the CDR3 is TGTGCCAGCAGCTTAAAGACAGGGGCCAATGAGCAGTACTTC.

The V call is TRBV18, the J call TRBJ2-1; tentative D call: TRBD2 (5 bases). Trimming stripped 8 bases from V and 10 bases from J, with 12 bases between. Germline loops: CDR1 KGHSH, CDR2 LQKENI. CDR3 size: 11 residues. This CDR3 reads CASRATGEQFF. CDR3 DNA sequence: TGTGCCAGCCGCGCGACGGGAGAGCAGTTCTTC.

This clonotype showed up just a few times. The V gene is TRBV3-1, the J gene TRBJ1-1, with 9 nucleotides matching TRBD1. J lost 1 base, V lost 6 bases, and 9 bases had no gene match. The germline V gene has CDR1 LGHDT and CDR2 YNNKEL (reference sequence). The CDR3 has 16 amino acids. The CDR3, as DNA: TGTGCCAGCAGTCAGAGGGGGGGACAGGGGAACACTGAAGCTTTCTTT. The encoded protein is CASSQRGGQGNTEAFF.

The V call is TRBV12-3 or TRBV12-4, the J call TRBJ1-1; possibly TRBD1 for D (5 bases). The CDR3 spans 16 residues. Trimming shortened V by 6 bases and J by 4 bases, and 21 bases separated the two germline ends. CDR3 amino acids: CASSLAPGGDPTEAFF. For the CDR3, the DNA is TGTGCCAGCAGCCTCGCTCCGGGGGGGGATCCCACTGAAGCTTTCTTT.

This clonotype has at least ten counts. The chain links TRBV27 to TRBJ2-3; D remains unclear. V dropped 5 bases and J dropped 7 bases, with 10 bases sitting between them. This CDR3 is 12 amino acids long. The germline gives CDR1 MNHEY, CDR2 SMNVEV (reference sequence). CDR3 loop: CASSGYDYTQYF. For the CDR3, the DNA is TGTGCCAGCAGTGGCTACGATTATACGCAGTATTTT.

The sample holds many counts of this clonotype. The J gene is TRBJ1-6, the V gene TRBV12-3 or TRBV12-4; 7 bases match TRBD1. The V gene end was trimmed by 4 bases and the J gene end by 8 bases; junction bases not matched to a gene: 5. The CDR3 extends over 14 amino acids. CDR3 in DNA: TGTGCCAGCAGTTCGACAGGGAACGATTCACCCCTCCACTTT. It codes for CASSSTGNDSPLHF.

This clonotype was counted a few times. This chain links TRBV2 with TRBJ1-1; no definite D call. The CDR3 loop spans 13 amino acids. V was trimmed by 4 bases and J by 0 bases, leaving 6 bases between them. In germline, CDR1 is SNHLY, CDR2 FYNNEI. CDR3 amino acids: CASSVAVNTEAFF. The CDR3, as DNA: TGTGCCAGCAGTGTTGCCGTGAACACTGAAGCTTTCTTT.

V is TRBV15 and J is TRBJ2-7; 9 bases are shared with TRBD2. The J call is uncertain, as TRBJ2-5 better fits the DNA end. The CDR3 contains 14 residues. The germline gives CDR1 LNHNV, CDR2 YYDKDF (reference sequence). The CDR3 loop reads CAAGGVAGAETQYF. In DNA, the CDR3 is TGTGCCGCCGGGGGGGTAGCGGGGGCGGAGACCCAGTACTTC.

This clonotype was picked up a small number of times. This could be a read error, since a much larger clone is one nucleotide away. The J gene is TRBJ2-6, the V gene TRBV7-3; TRBD1 might be the D (6 bases). From germline, CDR1 is SGHTA and CDR2 FQGTGA. The CDR3 length is 16 residues. CDR3 sequence (DNA): TGTGCCAGCAGCTCCCAGGGGAGCTCTGGGGCCAACGTCCCGACTTTC. Translation gives CASSSQGSSGANVPTF.

Many counts were recorded for this clonotype. The genes are TRBV20-1 and TRBJ1-6, with D perhaps TRBD1 (6 bases). The germline V gene has CDR1 DFQATT and CDR2 SNEGSKA (reference sequence). The CDR3 is 14 residues long. V lost 3 bases to trimming and J lost 8 bases, with 14 bases between them. CDR3 sequence (DNA): TGCAGTGCTAGGGGCCAGGGGCTTTATTCACCCCTCCACTTT. It encodes CSARGQGLYSPLHF.

This chain links TRBV28 with TRBJ2-2; D is possibly TRBD1 or TRBD2 (5 bases each). The V and J ends lost 5 bases and 5 bases respectively, with 15 bases between them. This CDR3 spans 15 amino acids. From germline, CDR1 is MDHEN and CDR2 SYDVKM. CDR3 sequence: CASSPGTGFTGELFF. The DNA of the CDR3 is TGTGCCAGCAGTCCCGGGACGGGGTTTACCGGGGAGCTGTTTTTT. The whole variable domain, filled in from reference TRBV28 and TRBJ2-2, reads DVKVTQSSRYLVKRTGEKVFLECVQDMDHENMFWYRQDPGLGLRLIYFSYDVKMKEKGDIPEGYSVSREKKERFSLILESASTNQTSMYLCASSPGTGFTGELFFGEGSRLTVL.

This clonotype came up many times. The chain joins TRBV10-3 to TRBJ2-3, with TRBD2 matching 12 bases. V gave up 2 bases and J gave up 3 bases; unmatched junction bases: 3. This CDR3 comprises 16 residues. Germline V lookup: CDR1 ENHRY, CDR2 SYGVKD. Here the CDR3 DNA reads TGTGCCATCAGTGAGCGGACTAGCGGGGAGACAGATACGCAGTATTTT. As protein: CAISERTSGETDTQYF.

This clonotype was recorded many times. This sequence joins TRBV28 and TRBJ1-5; D possibly corresponds to TRBD1 (6 bases). V lost 6 bases, J lost 6 bases, and 15 bases lay in between. The CDR3 spans 14 residues. Germline CDR1 MDHEN, CDR2 SYDVKM. The CDR3 nucleotides are TGTGCCAGCAGCGGAAGTGGGGGCGGTCAGCCCCAGCATTTT. Amino acid sequence: CASSGSGGGQPQHF.

Many counts were recorded for this clonotype. The chain employs TRBV4-1 and TRBJ2-1, with a possible D match to TRBD1 (5 bases). With 0 bases removed from V and 5 bases from J, the gap between germline ends came to 14 bases. CDR3 size: 16 residues. Germline V CDR1 and CDR2: MGHRA, YSYEKL. The CDR3 region is CASSQDHRPTNNEQFF. As DNA, the CDR3 is TGCGCCAGCAGCCAAGATCACAGGCCTACGAACAATGAGCAGTTCTTC.

The chain employs TRBV5-1 and TRBJ2-1; possibly TRBD2 for D (6 bases). The CDR3 spans 21 residues. Germline CDR1 and CDR2: SGHRS and YFSETQ. Trimming took off 0 bases at V and 4 bases at J, with 29 bases between the two ends. The CDR3 reads CASSLAGALRYRDSRYNEQFF. The CDR3 nucleotides are TGCGCCAGCAGCTTGGCCGGGGCACTCAGATACCGGGACTCAAGATACAATGAGCAGTTCTTC.

This clonotype was seen ten or more times. The CDR3 loop reads CASRQGQVNEKLFF. The CDR3, as DNA: TGTGCCAGCAGGCAGGGACAGGTTAATGAAAAACTGTTTTTT. The chain joins TRBV6-5 to TRBJ1-4; TRBD1 agrees at 8 bases. CDR1 is MNHEY and CDR2 is SVGAGI in the germline V gene. The CDR3 is 14 residues long. V was pared by 6 bases and J by 4 bases, with 4 bases of the junction left unmatched.